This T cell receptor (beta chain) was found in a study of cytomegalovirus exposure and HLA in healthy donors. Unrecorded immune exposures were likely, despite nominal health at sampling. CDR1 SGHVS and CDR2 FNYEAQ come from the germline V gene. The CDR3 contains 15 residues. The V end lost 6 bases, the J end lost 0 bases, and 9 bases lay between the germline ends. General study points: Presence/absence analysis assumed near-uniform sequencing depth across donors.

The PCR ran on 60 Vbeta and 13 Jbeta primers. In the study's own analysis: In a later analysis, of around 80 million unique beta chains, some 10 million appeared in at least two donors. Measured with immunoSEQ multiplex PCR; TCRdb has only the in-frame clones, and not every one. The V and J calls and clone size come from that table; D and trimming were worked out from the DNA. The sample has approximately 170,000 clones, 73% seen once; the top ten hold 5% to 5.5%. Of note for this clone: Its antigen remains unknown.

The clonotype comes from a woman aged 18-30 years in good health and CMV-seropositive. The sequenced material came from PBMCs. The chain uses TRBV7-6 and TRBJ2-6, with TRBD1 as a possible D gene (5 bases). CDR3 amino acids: CASRPGISGANVLTF. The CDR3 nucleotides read TGTGCCAGCAGGCCAGGGATCTCTGGGGCCAACGTCCTGACTTTC.